The clone carrying this T cell receptor beta chain was seen only a few times. Trimming removed 3 bases at V and 2 bases at J, with 4 bases between. Germline CDR1 and CDR2: MNHNS and SASEGT. This CDR3 has 12 amino acids. The sample is drawn from a study of blood T cell repertoires in COVID-19. Overall study: COVID-19 samples collected from the United States, Italy and Spain covered acute and convalescent phases. T cells, B-cell-depleted T cells, or PBMCs provided the cDNA or gDNA that served as material.

Study processing details: For nucleated cells, counts were estimated from reference gene primer amplification. Assay used: immunoSEQ multiplex PCR; TCRdb lists only in-frame clones, some missing. The V and J calls and clone size are taken from that table; D and trimming were inferred from the DNA. This sample has 100,000 or so clones; around 84% occur once, and the top ten carry just under 2%. V gene TRBV6-1 combines with J gene TRBJ2-5; D unclear. This TCR came from a man between 65 and 79 years old with active or convalescent COVID-19. Input material: peripheral blood. The CDR3: CASSDQQETQYF. The CDR3 region has the DNA TGTGCCAGCAGTGACCAACAAGAGACCCAGTACTTC.